These 17 T cell receptor beta chains were sequenced from one sample in a study of blood T cell repertoires in COVID-19. Method: immunoSEQ multiplex PCR; TCRdb's copy keeps in-frame clones and lacks some. The sample lists fewer than 650,000 clones; about 89% were seen once. Sequencing was performed on peripheral blood. These receptor sequences come from a woman aged 45-65 years with COVID-19, enrolled during active disease.

The rearrangement links TRBV28 to TRBJ2-2; 9 nucleotides match TRBD1. The CDR3 length is 18 residues. Germline-derived CDR1 and CDR2 are MDHEN and SYDVKM. V shed 3 bases and J 1 base; nucleotides not matched to a gene: 9. The CDR3: CASSFPHRGRGNTGELFF. The CDR3, as DNA: TGTGCCAGCAGTTTCCCCCACAGGGGGCGCGGGAACACCGGGGAGCTGTTTTTT. Using reference TRBV28 and TRBJ2-2 for the parts outside the CDR3, the full variable domain is DVKVTQSSRYLVKRTGEKVFLECVQDMDHENMFWYRQDPGLGLRLIYFSYDVKMKEKGDIPEGYSVSREKKERFSLILESASTNQTSMYLCASSFPHRGRGNTGELFFGEGSRLTVL.

The chain links TRBV9 to TRBJ1-2; 9 bases line up with TRBD1. There are 14 residues in the CDR3. Trimming took 3 bases from V and 8 from J; bases not matched to a gene: 8. Germline CDR1 and CDR2: SGDLS and YYNGEE. Here the CDR3 DNA reads TGTGCCAGCAGCGGATTAGGGACAGGGCACGGCTACACCTTC. This translates into CASSGLGTGHGYTF.

The chain employs TRBV19 and TRBJ2-1; a possible D gene is TRBD1 (6 bases). There are 15 residues in the CDR3. Per the germline V gene, CDR1 is LNHDA and CDR2 is SQIVND (reference sequence). Trimming stripped 5 bases from V and 4 bases from J, with 15 bases between. CDR3 sequence: CASSPGAGTYNEQFF. In DNA form, the CDR3 reads TGTGCCAGTAGTCCAGGGGCCGGTACATACAATGAGCAGTTCTTC. Combining the CDR3 with reference TRBV19 and TRBJ2-1 gives the whole variable domain DGGITQSPKYLFRKEGQNVTLSCEQNLNHDAMYWYRQDPGQGLRLIYYSQIVNDFQKGDIAEGYSVSREKKESFPLTVTSAQKNPTAFYLCASSPGAGTYNEQFFGPGTRLTVL.

V gene TRBV9 combines with J gene TRBJ2-1; D remains unclear. Trimming removed 1 base from V and 7 bases from J, with 9 bases in between. CDR1 is SGDLS and CDR2 is YYNGEE in the germline V gene. CDR3 size: 13 residues. In DNA, the CDR3 is TGTGCCAGCAGCGTAAGCCAGAGGAATGAGCAGTTCTTC. Translated: CASSVSQRNEQFF. The whole variable domain, filled in from reference TRBV9 and TRBJ2-1, reads DSGVTQTPKHLITATGQRVTLRCSPRSGDLSVYWYQQSLDQGLQFLIQYYNGEERAKGNILERFSAQQFPDLHSELNLSSLELGDSALYFCASSVSQRNEQFFGPGTRLTVL.

The chain combines TRBV19 with TRBJ2-7, with D unclear. Germline V gene sequence: CDR1 LNHDA, CDR2 SQIVND (reference sequence). With 6 bases removed from V and 2 bases from J, the gap between germline ends came to 17 bases. The CDR3 sequence is 15 residues long. The CDR3 spells CASSPGTRPAYEQYF. CDR3 in DNA: TGTGCCAGTAGCCCAGGCACGCGACCCGCCTACGAGCAGTACTTC.

This chain joins TRBV28 and TRBJ2-3; 7 bases map to TRBD2. This CDR3 spans 14 amino acids. V shed 2 bases, J shed 6 bases, and the junction held 5 bases outside the gene matches. Germline CDR1 reads MDHEN; CDR2 reads SYDVKM. CDR3 sequence reads: CASSLGRGGDTQYF. The DNA for the CDR3 is TGTGCCAGCAGTTTAGGCCGGGGAGGGGATACGCAGTATTTT.

The count of this clone is one. A read error may account for a junction end that differs from germline. V gene TRBV20-1 combines with J gene TRBJ2-1; TRBD2 might be the D (5 bases). The CDR3 runs to 12 residues. From germline, CDR1 is DFQATT and CDR2 SNEGSKA (reference sequence). The CDR3 reads CSASGVRDSVLF. CDR3 nucleotide sequence: TGCAGTGCTAGTGGGGTCCGGGATTCCGTCCTCTTC.

As for this clone: In the same sample, other DNA sequences code for this CDR3. V is TRBV20-1 and J is TRBJ1-1, with 7 bases identical to TRBD1. The CDR3 is 11 amino acids. The germline CDR1 and CDR2 sequences are DFQATT and SNEGSKA (reference sequence). V gave up 5 bases and J gave up 5 bases; unmatched junction bases: 2. The CDR3: CSASRGTEAFF. CDR3 DNA sequence: TGCAGTGCTTCCAGGGGGACTGAAGCTTTCTTT.

The gene calls are TRBV27 and TRBJ2-1, with D perhaps matching TRBD2 (5 bases). CDR3 length: 15 residues. Germline V lookup: CDR1 MNHEY, CDR2 SMNVEV (reference sequence). Trimming removed 6 bases at V and 2 bases at J, with 14 bases between. CDR3 residues: CASRIGRAPYNEQFF. The CDR3 nucleotides are TGTGCCAGCAGGATCGGGCGGGCGCCCTACAATGAGCAGTTCTTC.

The J gene is TRBJ2-5, the V gene TRBV5-5; perhaps TRBD1 as D (5 bases). The CDR3 has 14 amino acids. CDR1 SGHKS and CDR2 YYEKEE come from the germline V gene (reference sequence). V lost 0 bases to trimming and J lost 5 bases, with 11 bases between them. The CDR3 coding sequence is TGTGCCAGCAGCTTGGCCTTCAGGGTGGAGACCCAGTACTTC. Amino acids: CASSLAFRVETQYF. The full variable domain, completed using reference TRBV5-5 and TRBJ2-5, is DAGVTQSPTHLIKTRGQQVTLRCSPISGHKSVSWYQQVLGQGPQFIFQYYEKEERGRGNFPDRFSARQFPNYSSELNVNALLLGDSALYLCASSLAFRVETQYFGPGTRLLVL.

J is TRBJ2-2 and V is TRBV5-1; 7 nucleotides line up with TRBD1. CDR3 length: 16 residues. Germline trimming cut 4 bases from V and 4 bases from J; bases unmatched to any gene: 10. CDR1 is SGHRS, CDR2 YFSETQ, per germline. CDR3 DNA sequence: TGCGCCAGCAGCGATAAAGGGACAGTAAGCACCGGGGAGCTGTTTTTT. This encodes CASSDKGTVSTGELFF.

The chain recombines TRBV19 with TRBJ2-3; 8 nucleotides line up with TRBD1. With 4 bases clipped from V and 12 bases from J, the junction kept 6 bases outside the gene matches. The germline V gene encodes CDR1 LNHDA and CDR2 SQIVND (reference sequence). This CDR3 has 12 residues. The CDR3 region is CASSTGQVQQYF. The CDR3 DNA follows: TGTGCCAGTAGTACGGGACAGGTTCAACAGTATTTT.

The chain combines TRBV11-2 with TRBJ2-7, with TRBD1 identical over 8 bases. The CDR3 contains 14 residues. Germline V gene data show CDR1 as SGHAT and CDR2 as FQNNGV. J lost 3 bases, V lost 5 bases, and 6 bases had no gene match. The CDR3: CASSTTGANYEQYF. Here the CDR3 DNA reads TGTGCCAGCAGCACGACAGGGGCTAACTACGAGCAGTACTTC.

This clone was found once. The V gene is TRBV25-1, the J gene TRBJ2-7; a possible D gene is TRBD1 (7 bases). Germline CDR1 and CDR2: MGHDK and SYGVNS. This CDR3 spans 14 amino acids. The ends were cut back, 6 bases at V and 6 bases at J, with 18 bases in the middle. The CDR3 reads CASRPQEGAGEQYF. CDR3 DNA sequence: TGTGCCAGCAGGCCCCAGGAGGGGGCGGGCGAGCAGTACTTC.

This chain joins TRBV5-1 and TRBJ1-2; 10 bases line up with TRBD1. V was clipped by 0 bases and J by 8 bases; unmatched bases: 10. CDR1 is SGHRS and CDR2 is YFSETQ in the germline V gene. This CDR3 is built from 16 residues. CDR3 DNA: TGCGCCAGCAGCTTGGAGGGACAGGGGCTCCTGAAAGGCTACACCTTC. Translating it yields CASSLEGQGLLKGYTF.

The chain employs TRBV6-6 and TRBJ1-2; 8 bases match TRBD1. The CDR3 spans 14 residues. Germline V gene sequence: CDR1 MNHNY, CDR2 SVGAGI (reference sequence). Trimming removed 6 bases from V and 8 bases from J; junction bases left unmatched: 11. This CDR3 is CASSLITGGGGYTF. CDR3 DNA: TGTGCCAGCAGCCTAATTACAGGGGGAGGGGGCTACACCTTC.

The rearrangement uses TRBV11-2 and TRBJ2-3, with 11 bases that match TRBD2. The CDR3 has 16 residues. The V gene's germline CDR1 is SGHAT and CDR2 FQNNGV. The junction had 6 bases not matched to a gene; V was cut back by 5 bases and J by 2 bases. The CDR3 sequence: CASSLGSGGATDTQYF. In DNA form, the CDR3 reads TGTGCCAGCAGCCTGGGTAGCGGGGGGGCCACAGATACGCAGTATTTT.